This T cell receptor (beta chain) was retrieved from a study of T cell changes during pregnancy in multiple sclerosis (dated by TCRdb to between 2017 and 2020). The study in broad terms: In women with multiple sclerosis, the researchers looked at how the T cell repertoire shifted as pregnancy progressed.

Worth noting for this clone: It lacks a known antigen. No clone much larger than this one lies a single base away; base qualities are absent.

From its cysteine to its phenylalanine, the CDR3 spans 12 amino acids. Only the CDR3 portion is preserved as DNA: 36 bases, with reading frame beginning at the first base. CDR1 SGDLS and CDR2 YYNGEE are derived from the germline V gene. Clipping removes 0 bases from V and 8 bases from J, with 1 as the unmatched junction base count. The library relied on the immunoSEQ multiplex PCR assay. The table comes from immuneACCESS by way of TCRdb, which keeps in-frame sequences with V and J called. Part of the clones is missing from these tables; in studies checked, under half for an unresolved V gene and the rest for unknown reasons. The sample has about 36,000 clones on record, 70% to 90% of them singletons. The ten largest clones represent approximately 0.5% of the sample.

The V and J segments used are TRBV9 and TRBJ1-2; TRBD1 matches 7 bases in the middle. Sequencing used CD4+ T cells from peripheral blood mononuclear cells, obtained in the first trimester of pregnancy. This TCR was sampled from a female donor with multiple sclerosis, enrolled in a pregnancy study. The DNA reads TGTGCCAGCAGCGTAGGAGGGGGCGGCTACACCTTC. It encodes CASSVGGGGYTF.